This entry describes one TCR beta chain. The source of the sample is a study of Ad26.COV2.S vaccination and SARS-CoV-2 variants. The length of the CDR3 is 14 residues. Germline V gives CDR1 MNHEY, CDR2 SMNVEV (reference sequence). Deletions cut 4 bases from V and 8 bases from J, with 17 bases between. Clones were sequenced by immunoSEQ multiplex PCR, and TCRdb holds only the in-frame ones, with some missing. The sample contains nearly 95,000 clones, less than 85% of which appear only once. This material consisted of peripheral blood, taken after recovery from COVID-19. The TCR comes from a human donor who had recovered from COVID-19. V usage is TRBV27 and J usage is TRBJ1-2, with a possible D match to TRBD1 (5 bases). DNA for the CDR3: TGTGCCAGCAGTTCCCGACAGCAAGTAGGGGGCTACACCTTC. The encoded protein is CASSSRQQVGGYTF.